Listed here are 27 T cell receptor beta chains from one sample, sequenced in a study of T cell clonotyping in hematopoietic cell transplantation. Using immunoSEQ multiplex PCR, the repertoire was profiled, and TCRdb retains in-frame clones only, with some absent. The sample consists of about 4,800 clones, under 20% of them appearing once. This sample comprised PBMCs, obtained 180 days after allogeneic stem cell transplant. All receptors derive from a male patient between 18 and 35 years old who had an allogeneic stem cell transplant, so the T cells may come from the graft donor. Some clones in this sample may be carry-over from other donors' samples.

This chain uses TRBV6-1 with TRBJ1-2; 8 positions match TRBD1. The V gene end was trimmed by 5 bases and the J gene end by 5 bases; junction bases not matched to a gene: 10. The CDR3 runs 15 residues. Germline V gene lookup returns CDR1 MNHNS and CDR2 SASEGT. For the CDR3, the DNA is TGTGCCAGCAGTTCCACAGGGGGAAACCCATATGGCTACACCTTC. Encoded protein: CASSSTGGNPYGYTF.

This clone has just one count. The V and J genes are TRBV30 and TRBJ2-3, with D tentatively TRBD1 or TRBD2 (5 bases each). Germline V lookup: CDR1 GTSNPN, CDR2 SVGIG (reference sequence). Trimming shortened V by 2 bases and J by 1 base, and 10 bases separated the two germline ends. The CDR3 is 14 amino acids. The CDR3 sequence: CAWSRQGGTDTQYF. CDR3 DNA: TGTGCCTGGAGTCGGCAGGGAGGCACAGATACGCAGTATTTT.

This clone was counted between two and nine times. The V call is TRBV2, the J call TRBJ1-4; D not certain. Trimming left V 6 bases short and J 6 bases short, with 11 bases between. This CDR3 is 13 amino acids long. The germline V gene encodes CDR1 SNHLY and CDR2 FYNNEI. The DNA of the CDR3 is TGTGCCAGCAGGGTGTATTTAGATGAAAAACTGTTTTTT. This translates into CASRVYLDEKLFF.

The chain combines TRBV30 with TRBJ1-6; D is undetermined. This CDR3 is built from 14 residues. Germline V gene data show CDR1 as GTSNPN and CDR2 as SVGIG (reference sequence). Trimming took off 4 bases at V and 7 bases at J, with 14 bases between the two ends. The CDR3 loop is CAWKRRRSNSPLHF. The DNA of the CDR3 is TGTGCCTGGAAGAGACGGAGGTCCAATTCACCCCTCCACTTT.

This chain connects TRBV11-1 to TRBJ1-1; D is possibly TRBD1 (5 bases). This CDR3 contains 15 residues. V lost 2 bases to trimming and J lost 1 base, with 11 bases between them. Germline assignment: CDR1 SGHAT and CDR2 FQDESV (reference sequence). CDR3: CASSLRAGRNTEAFF. For the CDR3, the DNA is TGTGCCAGCAGCTTAAGGGCAGGGAGGAACACTGAAGCTTTCTTT.

CDR3 bases: TGTGCCAGCAGCCAAACGGACAGGACTGAAGCTTTCTTT. It yields the protein CASSQTDRTEAFF. This chain connects TRBV25-1 to TRBJ1-1, with 7 bases fitting TRBD1. CDR1 is MGHDK and CDR2 is SYGVNS in the germline V gene. Trimming at V came to 6 bases and at J to 5 bases, leaving 6 bases not matched to a gene. This CDR3 is 13 amino acids long.

This clone has a handful of counts. V usage is TRBV28 and J usage is TRBJ1-6, with D hard to call. The V and J ends lost 5 bases and 5 bases respectively, with 13 bases between them. This CDR3 contains 15 residues. Looked up from germline, CDR1 is MDHEN and CDR2 is SYDVKM. The CDR3, as DNA: TGTGCCAGCAGTACCCCGGAGGCCGATAATTCACCCCTCCACTTT. Translating it yields CASSTPEADNSPLHF. Supplemented by reference TRBV28 and TRBJ1-6, the full variable domain reads DVKVTQSSRYLVKRTGEKVFLECVQDMDHENMFWYRQDPGLGLRLIYFSYDVKMKEKGDIPEGYSVSREKKERFSLILESASTNQTSMYLCASSTPEADNSPLHFGNGTRLTVT.

The chain couples TRBV29-1 to TRBJ2-5; TRBD2 agrees at 8 bases. Germline assignment: CDR1 SQVTM and CDR2 ANQGSEA. The CDR3 sequence is 15 residues long. V lost 3 bases to trimming and J lost 4 bases; unmatched junction nucleotides: 10. The CDR3 spells CSVDRQRESGETQYF. As DNA, the CDR3 is TGCAGCGTTGACAGGCAGCGGGAGTCAGGAGAGACCCAGTACTTC.

The chain combines TRBV7-2 with TRBJ2-7, with D hard to call. The CDR3 loop spans 13 amino acids. Looked up from germline, CDR1 is SGHTA and CDR2 is FQGNSA. V was cut by 6 bases and J by 5 bases, with 14 bases left in between. In DNA form, the CDR3 reads TGTGCCAGCAGTCTGCGTAGGGCCCACGAGCAGTACTTC. Translated: CASSLRRAHEQYF.

This clone was seen more than once but under ten times. The chain links TRBV1 to TRBJ2-1; TRBD2 is the table's D call and was not checked against the DNA. TRBV1 is a known pseudogene. This CDR3 is built from 12 residues. CDR3 DNA: TGCACCAGCAGCCTTGAGCGGGAGGGCACGTTCTTC. Translated: CTSSLEREGTFF.

This clone showed up just a few times. V is TRBV5-6 and J is TRBJ2-7, with TRBD2 identical over 7 bases. Germline loops: CDR1 SGHDT, CDR2 YYEEEE. J lost 5 bases, V lost 4 bases, and 6 bases had no gene match. The CDR3 runs 13 residues. The CDR3 DNA sequence: TGTGCCAGCAGCCCCGGACTAGTCAACGAGCAGTACTTC. Translation: CASSPGLVNEQYF.

The V call is TRBV25-1, the J call TRBJ1-2, with 7 bases lining up with TRBD1. V was pared by 0 bases and J by 4 bases, with 14 bases of the junction left unmatched. Germline CDR1 reads MGHDK; CDR2 reads SYGVNS. CDR3 length: 18 residues. CDR3 bases: TGTGCCAGCAGTGAATATTACGTGTCGAGGGGACAGTCCTATGGCTACACCTTC. Translation: CASSEYYVSRGQSYGYTF.

This clone was detected only a few times. The chain employs TRBV9 and TRBJ1-1; no clear D gene. Trimming cost V 0 bases and J 5 bases, with 11 bases left between them. In germline, CDR1 is SGDLS, CDR2 YYNGEE. This CDR3 has 14 amino acids. This CDR3 reads CASSVGGVRTEAFF. As DNA, the CDR3 is TGTGCCAGCAGCGTAGGCGGGGTGAGAACTGAAGCTTTCTTT.

The chain uses TRBV30 and TRBJ1-2, with 8 nucleotides matching TRBD1. Germline loops: CDR1 GTSNPN, CDR2 SVGIG (reference sequence). V was clipped by 5 bases and J by 8 bases; unmatched bases: 13. This CDR3 has 14 amino acids. The CDR3 nucleotides are TGTGCCTGGGTTCTTGACAGGGGAGTAAGAGGCTACACCTTC. This codes for CAWVLDRGVRGYTF.

The chain carries TRBV30 and TRBJ1-1, with unresolved D. The germline V and J ends were trimmed by 2 bases and 7 bases, with 11 bases remaining between them. Germline CDR1 GTSNPN, CDR2 SVGIG (reference sequence). This CDR3 comprises 12 residues. The CDR3 loop is CAWSREEREAFF. CDR3 coding DNA: TGTGCCTGGAGTCGGGAGGAGCGTGAAGCTTTCTTT. The complete variable domain, with remaining parts taken from reference TRBV30 and TRBJ1-1, reads SQTIHQWPATLVQPVGSPLSLECTVEGTSNPNLYWYRQAAGRGLQLLFYSVGIGQISSEVPQNLSASRPQDRQFILSSKKLLLSDSGFYLCAWSREEREAFFGQGTRLTVV.

The chain uses TRBV30 and TRBJ1-1, with D uncertain. Germline values: CDR1 GTSNPN, CDR2 SVGIG (reference sequence). V shed 2 bases and J shed 0 bases, with 4 bases lying between them. The CDR3 loop spans 12 amino acids. The CDR3 is CAWSQLNTEAFF. The DNA for the CDR3 is TGTGCCTGGAGTCAGCTGAACACTGAAGCTTTCTTT.

The rearrangement joins TRBV30 to TRBJ1-4; D gene ambiguous. The germline gives CDR1 GTSNPN, CDR2 SVGIG (reference sequence). CDR3 length: 14 residues. Trimming removed 0 bases from V and 8 bases from J, with 13 bases in between. CDR3 DNA sequence: TGTGCCTGGAGTGTAGGCAGTGGTAGCGAAAAACTGTTTTTT. This translates into CAWSVGSGSEKLFF.

This clone has just a few counts. This chain uses TRBV25-1 with TRBJ1-1; D is unclear. The CDR3 extends over 15 amino acids. Germline values: CDR1 MGHDK, CDR2 SYGVNS. V gave up 1 base and J gave up 4 bases, with 13 bases separating them. The CDR3: CASSEFGKRATEAFF. In DNA form, the CDR3 reads TGTGCCAGCAGTGAATTCGGGAAGAGGGCCACTGAAGCTTTCTTT.

There are a few counts of this clone. The chain has TRBV30 and TRBJ1-3; D ambiguous. The germline V gene encodes CDR1 GTSNPN and CDR2 SVGIG (reference sequence). This CDR3 is 14 amino acids long. V dropped 0 bases and J dropped 0 bases, with 6 bases sitting between them. CDR3 sequence: CAWSVGGSGNTIYF. The CDR3 bases are TGTGCCTGGAGTGTAGGAGGCTCTGGAAACACCATATATTTT.

The V call is TRBV30, the J call TRBJ1-2; D is unclear. Per germline, CDR1 GTSNPN and CDR2 SVGIG (reference sequence). The CDR3 spans 12 residues. Trimming removed 5 bases at V and 8 bases at J, with 15 bases between. The CDR3, as DNA: TGTGCCTGGGACTTGAACAGCGGAGGCTACACCTTC. Amino acid sequence: CAWDLNSGGYTF. The variable domain in full, completed from reference TRBV30 and TRBJ1-2, reads SQTIHQWPATLVQPVGSPLSLECTVEGTSNPNLYWYRQAAGRGLQLLFYSVGIGQISSEVPQNLSASRPQDRQFILSSKKLLLSDSGFYLCAWDLNSGGYTFGSGTRLTVV.

This clone was seen a handful of times. The chain uses TRBV10-3 and TRBJ2-1; perhaps TRBD2 as D (6 bases). V was shortened by 6 bases and J by 0 bases, with 12 bases between the two germline ends. CDR3 length equals 15 residues. The germline gives CDR1 ENHRY, CDR2 SYGVKD. The CDR3 reads CAIRTDYSSYNEQFF. The CDR3 nucleotides read TGTGCCATCAGGACGGACTACAGCTCCTACAATGAGCAGTTCTTC.

The chain carries TRBV6-5 and TRBJ1-5; maybe TRBD1 (5 bases). Germline V gene lookup returns CDR1 MNHEY and CDR2 SVGAGI. V shed 6 bases and J shed 4 bases, with 10 bases lying between them. This CDR3 has 13 residues. CDR3 residues: CASSPGGNQPQHF. The CDR3 coding sequence is TGTGCCAGCAGCCCCGGGGGAAATCAGCCCCAGCATTTT.

This clone is categorized as medium-sized. CDR3 sequence (DNA): TGTGCCAGCAGCTTGGGGGAGACCTATGGTGAAGCTTTCTTT. Amino acids: CASSLGETYGEAFF. The chain couples TRBV5-6 to TRBJ1-1; D not resolved. The CDR3 contains 14 residues. Germline V gene sequence: CDR1 SGHDT, CDR2 YYEEEE. Trimming shortened V by 0 bases and J by 7 bases, and 13 bases separated the two germline ends.

The chain links TRBV30 to TRBJ1-1; D not certain. This CDR3 region has 13 residues. Germline CDR1 GTSNPN, CDR2 SVGIG (reference sequence). V gave up 2 bases and J gave up 4 bases, with 11 bases separating them. CDR3: CAWSSGDRTEAFF. CDR3 coding DNA: TGTGCCTGGAGTAGTGGGGATCGCACTGAAGCTTTCTTT.

The chain couples TRBV25-1 to TRBJ1-2; no clear D gene. Germline V gene sequence: CDR1 MGHDK, CDR2 SYGVNS. The CDR3 length is 13 residues. V was shortened by 1 base and J by 8 bases, with 11 bases between the two germline ends. CDR3 sequence: CASSESGRGGYTF. The CDR3 nucleotides read TGTGCCAGCAGTGAATCTGGCCGTGGAGGCTACACCTTC.

This clone was counted a few times. The rearrangement uses TRBV20-1 and TRBJ2-1, with a weak D call TRBD2 (6 bases). Trimming left V 3 bases short and J 14 bases short, with 14 bases between. Germline V gene lookup returns CDR1 DFQATT and CDR2 SNEGSKA (reference sequence). The CDR3 is made up of 11 amino acids. CDR3 nucleotide sequence: TGCAGTGCTAGTGGGACGGGGGTTAAGTTCTTC. Its translation is CSASGTGVKFF.

This clone was seen more than once but under ten times. CDR3 coding DNA: TGTGCCTGGAGTCGGACTAGCGGGGGAGAGACCCAGTACTTC. Translated, it gives CAWSRTSGGETQYF. The chain couples TRBV30 to TRBJ2-5; 13 bases are a match to TRBD2. The CDR3 sequence is 14 residues long. Losses at the gene ends were 2 bases for V and 4 bases for J; bases not matched to a gene: 1. CDR1 is GTSNPN, CDR2 SVGIG, per germline (reference sequence).